The rows below give T cell receptor beta chains drawn from one sample of a study of T cell repertoires in cytomegalovirus infection. Each CDR3 protein is one row after TCRdb ran MiXCR on the reads. This table has some 270,000 distinct CDR3 sequences, about a sixth appearing once. The sequencing sample was made of CD8+ T cells from PBMCs. These receptors were taken from a human donor in good health (CMV status not recorded). Some clones in this sample may be carry-over from other donors' samples. Both conserved end residues are part of each CDR3. D genes are given only for firm matches. Clone size is not always given. Where it is, it says once, few, many or a class for expanded clones.

few	NA	TRBJ1-1	TRBV7-8	TGTGCCAGCAGCTTAGGGTTGGCCATGAACACTGAAGCTTTCTTT	CASSLGLAMNTEAFF
many	NA	TRBJ1-3	TRBV25-1	TGTGCCAGCAGCTCCCTACAATCTGAGGCGGGGCCGGCGGCGGGAAACACCATATATTTT	CASSSLQSEAGPAAGNTIYF
many	NA	TRBJ2-1	TRBV7-8	TGTGCCAGCAGCTTATACTCGGGGAGCTCCTACAATGAGCAGTTCTTC	CASSLYSGSSYNEQFF
many	NA	TRBJ1-5	TRBV7-2	TGTGCCAGCAGCCAGGGGTTGGACACCAATCAGCCCCAGCATTTT	CASSQGLDTNQPQHF
NA	TRBD2	TRBJ2-7	TRBV28	TGTGCCAGCACCCCCGGGACTACCGCCATGTACGAGCAGTACTTC	CASTPGTTAMYEQYF
few	TRBD1	TRBJ2-4	TRBV20-1	TGCAGTGCTACCTGGACAGGGGGAATAGCCAAAAACATTCAGTACTTC	CSATWTGGIAKNIQYF
few	TRBD2	TRBJ2-1	TRBV20-1	TGCAGTGCTAGAGATCTGATGCCTAGCGGGGGGGTCGATGAGCAGTTCTTC	CSARDLMPSGGVDEQFF
few	TRBD1	TRBJ1-2	TRBV6-6	TGTGCCAGCAGTTTCACAGGGGCTAACTATGGCTACACCTTC	CASSFTGANYGYTF
many	NA	TRBJ2-5	TRBV7-9	TGTGCCAGCAGCTTAATAAGAGGGGCTCAAGAGACCCAGTACTTC	CASSLIRGAQETQYF
NA	NA	TRBJ1-1	TRBV6-2/TRBV6-3	TGTGCCAGCACCAGAGAGGCGGACACTGAAGCTTTCTTT	CASTREADTEAFF
NA	NA	TRBJ1-1	TRBV5-1	TGCGCCAGCAGCCCTACGGGTACGGAAAACACTGAAGCTTTCTTT	CASSPTGTENTEAFF
NA	NA	TRBJ2-5	TRBV7-9	TGTGCCAGCAGCCGAGAGGGGCTTCAAGAGACCCAGTACTTC	CASSREGLQETQYF
NA	TRBD1	TRBJ2-5	TRBV20-1	TGCAGTGCCCTCTCAGCAGGGACAGTGGGCCAAGAGACCCAGTACTTC	CSALSAGTVGQETQYF
few	NA	TRBJ1-1	TRBV6-2/TRBV6-3	TGTGCCAGTCGAAAAACGGATCCGAACACTGAAGCTTTCTTT	CASRKTDPNTEAFF